The 12 T cell receptor beta chains below all came from one sample that was sequenced in a study of high-grade serous ovarian cancer treatment subgroups. Profiling relied on immunoSEQ multiplex PCR, and the TCRdb table lists in-frame clones only, not all of them. The sample includes 5,800 or so clones, 60% to 75% of them seen just once. Tumor tissue was taken before any definitive surgery or chemotherapy was given. The specimen was tumor tissue. These receptors were obtained from a human donor with high-grade serous ovarian cancer.

This clone came up a few times. The J gene is TRBJ2-6, the V gene TRBV9; the D is unclear. CDR3 length: 16 amino acids. V lost 1 base, J lost 0 bases, and 8 bases lay in between. The germline CDR1 and CDR2 sequences are SGDLS and YYNGEE. As DNA, the CDR3 is TGTGCCAGCAGCGTATATGATGCCTCTGGGGCCAACGTCCTGACTTTC. Translation: CASSVYDASGANVLTF.

The chain combines TRBV10-1 with TRBJ2-1; perhaps D is TRBD1 or TRBD2 (5 bases each). The CDR3 totals 14 residues. Trimming removed 3 bases at V and 6 bases at J, with 12 bases between. Looked up from germline, CDR1 is WNHNN and CDR2 is SYGVQD (reference sequence). CDR3 bases: TGCGCCAGCAGTGATGAGGGGACGGTCAATGAGCAGTTCTTC. Translated, it gives CASSDEGTVNEQFF.

The chain combines TRBV19 with TRBJ2-7; D unclear. The CDR3 runs 13 residues. V lost 3 bases and J lost 5, with 11 bases in between. Germline V lookup: CDR1 LNHDA, CDR2 SQIVND (reference sequence). CDR3 nucleotide sequence: TGTGCCAGTAGTATGTGGGCAGGCAACGAGCAGTACTTC. Amino acids: CASSMWAGNEQYF.

The chain is built from TRBV7-2 and TRBJ2-1, with 10 bases identical to TRBD2. Germline CDR1 and CDR2: SGHTA and FQGNSA. Trimming took 4 bases from V and 8 from J; bases not matched to a gene: 8. The CDR3 sequence is 15 residues long. CDR3 region: CASSSQRGGRDEQFF. The CDR3 DNA reads as TGTGCCAGCAGCTCTCAGCGGGGGGGCCGGGATGAGCAGTTCTTC. The variable domain in full, completed from reference TRBV7-2 and TRBJ2-1, reads GAGVSQSPSNKVTEKGKDVELRCDPISGHTALYWYRQSLGQGLEFLIYFQGNSAPDKSGLPSDRFSAERTGGSVSTLTIQRTQQEDSAVYLCASSSQRGGRDEQFFGPGTRLTVL.

V and J are TRBV28 and TRBJ2-3, with D perhaps TRBD1 (6 bases). V was trimmed by 10 bases and J by 6 bases, leaving 14 bases between them. The CDR3 extends over 12 amino acids. Germline CDR1 is MDHEN and CDR2 is SYDVKM. The CDR3 nucleotides read TGTGCCACCAAGGGGGACCCGGATACGCAGTATTTT. It encodes CATKGDPDTQYF.

V and J are TRBV21-1 and TRBJ1-5. TRBV21-1 represents a pseudogene. The CDR3 spans 19 residues. The CDR3 sequence is CASSTRTFGGNDSNQPQHF. Here the CDR3 DNA reads TGTGCCAGCAGCACTCGGACGTTCGGGGGGAACGATAGCAATCAGCCCCAGCATTTT.

This chain uses TRBV5-5 with TRBJ2-5, with D possibly being TRBD2 (6 bases). Germline CDR1 reads SGHKS; CDR2 reads YYEKEE (reference sequence). This CDR3 has 14 residues. V dropped 0 bases and J dropped 6 bases, with 12 bases sitting between them. As DNA, the CDR3 is TGTGCCAGCAGCTTGGAGGGAGGAGCAAAGACCCAGTACTTC. Amino acids: CASSLEGGAKTQYF. Based on the CDR3 plus reference TRBV5-5 and TRBJ2-5, the full variable domain is DAGVTQSPTHLIKTRGQQVTLRCSPISGHKSVSWYQQVLGQGPQFIFQYYEKEERGRGNFPDRFSARQFPNYSSELNVNALLLGDSALYLCASSLEGGAKTQYFGPGTRLLVL.

V and J are TRBV6-6 and TRBJ2-5, with TRBD2 matching 7 bases. The CDR3 is made up of 14 amino acids. The germline CDR1 and CDR2 sequences are MNHNY and SVGAGI (reference sequence). J gave up 2 bases and V 6 bases, and 6 bases lay outside the gene matches. CDR3 DNA sequence: TGTGCCAGCAGCCGGCGGGGACTACAAGAGACCCAGTACTTC. Translation gives CASSRRGLQETQYF.

This clone was seen once. V usage is TRBV5-1 and J usage is TRBJ2-2; perhaps D is TRBD1 or TRBD2 (5 bases each). Germline CDR1 and CDR2: SGHRS and YFSETQ. The CDR3 contains 15 residues. Trimming removed 4 bases at V and 5 bases at J, with 15 bases between. CDR3 sequence reads: CASSNTQGATGELFF. Written as DNA, the CDR3 is TGCGCCAGCAGCAACACCCAGGGAGCGACCGGGGAGCTGTTTTTT.

V and J are TRBV27 and TRBJ1-6; unclear D gene. Germline V gene data show CDR1 as MNHEY and CDR2 as SMNVEV (reference sequence). The CDR3 contains 13 residues. Trimming left V 3 bases short and J 11 bases short, with 11 bases between. Written as DNA, the CDR3 is TGTGCCAGCAGTTTCGGTTCGGGAGCACCCCTCCACTTT. This translates into CASSFGSGAPLHF.

The V call is TRBV4-3, the J call TRBJ2-5; 7 bases match TRBD1. The better agreement between TRBJ2-7 and the DNA end casts doubt on the J call. The CDR3 sequence is 14 residues long. Germline V gene lookup returns CDR1 LGHNA and CDR2 YSLEER. The CDR3 protein is CASSPYRGIYEQYF. DNA for the CDR3: TGCGCCAGCAGCCCGTACAGGGGCATCTACGAGCAGTACTTC.

V usage is TRBV11-2 and J usage is TRBJ2-7, with TRBD2 matching over 7 bases. This CDR3 contains 14 residues. CDR1 SGHAT and CDR2 FQNNGV come from the germline V gene. Losses at the gene ends were 5 bases for V and 4 bases for J; bases not matched to a gene: 8. CDR3 sequence (DNA): TGTGCCAGCAGCCCTTCGGGAGGAGCTTACGAGCAGTACTTC. Protein product: CASSPSGGAYEQYF.